These 18 T cell receptor beta chains came from one sample sequenced in a study of PD-L1 blockade in urothelial cancer. The assay was immunoSEQ multiplex PCR, and TCRdb's table has in-frame clones only and misses some. Of some 80,000 clones in the sample, approximately 80% are singletons; the top ten hold less than 8.5%. Time point reported: pretreatment peripheral blood. The sample in question was PBMCs, obtained around atezolizumab (anti-PD-L1) treatment. All receptors come from a man between 40 and 49 years old with urothelial cancer.

The table lists this clone with many counts. The V call is TRBV6-1, the J call TRBJ1-2; 7 positions match TRBD1. The CDR3 is 13 residues long. V trimming: 9 bases; J trimming: 8 bases; junction bases outside the gene matches: 12. CDR1 is MNHNS, CDR2 SASEGT, per germline. The CDR3 protein is CASPGQSIGGYTF. CDR3 nucleotide sequence: TGTGCCAGTCCGGGACAGTCCATCGGAGGCTACACCTTC.

The rearrangement uses TRBV5-1 and TRBJ1-5; no clear D. This CDR3 comprises 13 residues. The V gene's germline CDR1 is SGHRS and CDR2 YFSETQ. V lost 5 bases and J 1 base, leaving 7 bases between the germline ends. CDR3 region: CASREASNQPQHF. In nucleotides, the CDR3 is TGCGCCAGCAGGGAGGCCAGCAATCAGCCCCAGCATTTT.

The chain recombines TRBV28 with TRBJ2-2; 9 bases are a match to TRBD2. With V trimmed by 6 bases and J by 3 bases, 11 bases remained unmatched. The CDR3 runs 17 residues. The germline CDR1 and CDR2 sequences are MDHEN and SYDVKM. The CDR3 is CASSSPVTSGDTGELFF. The CDR3 coding sequence is TGTGCCAGCAGCTCCCCAGTGACTAGCGGAGACACCGGGGAGCTGTTTTTT.

The chain joins TRBV9 to TRBJ2-5; 7 nucleotides line up with TRBD1. V dropped 6 bases and J dropped 1; count of bases not matched to a gene: 3. Germline assignment: CDR1 SGDLS and CDR2 YYNGEE. The CDR3 totals 13 residues. The CDR3 protein is CASKRDSQETQYF. In DNA, the CDR3 is TGTGCCAGCAAAAGGGACAGCCAAGAGACCCAGTACTTC.

V is TRBV7-3 and J is TRBJ2-3, with 7 bases identical to TRBD2. In germline, CDR1 is SGHTA, CDR2 FQGTGA. The CDR3 contains 16 residues. The ends lost 1 base at V and 1 base at J; junction bases unmatched: 5. In DNA, the CDR3 is TGTGCCAGCAGCTTAATGGGCGGGAGTGGCACAGATACGCAGTATTTT. As protein: CASSLMGGSGTDTQYF. The whole variable domain, filled in from reference TRBV7-3 and TRBJ2-3, reads GAGVSQTPSNKVTEKGKYVELRCDPISGHTALYWYRQSLGQGPEFLIYFQGTGAADDSGLPNDRFFAVRPEGSVSTLKIQRTERGDSAVYLCASSLMGGSGTDTQYFGPGTRLTVL.

The rearrangement links TRBV7-9 to TRBJ2-7; the match to TRBD1 covers 9 bases. The CDR3 is made up of 16 amino acids. Germline CDR1 and CDR2: SEHNR and FQNEAQ (reference sequence). J gave up 2 bases and V 3 bases, and 8 bases lay outside the gene matches. CDR3 sequence: CASSFWGRDRAYEQYF. The CDR3 DNA reads as TGTGCCAGCAGCTTTTGGGGGAGGGACAGGGCCTACGAGCAGTACTTC.

The J gene is TRBJ2-2, the V gene TRBV9, with D perhaps TRBD2 (5 bases). This CDR3 has 17 residues. V dropped 0 bases and J dropped 0 bases, with 12 bases sitting between them. Germline loops: CDR1 SGDLS, CDR2 YYNGEE. In nucleotides, the CDR3 is TGTGCCAGCAGCGTAGACGAGGGCCCTTCGAACACCGGGGAGCTGTTTTTT. Its translation: CASSVDEGPSNTGELFF. The variable domain in full, with the rest retrieved from reference TRBV9 and TRBJ2-2, is DSGVTQTPKHLITATGQRVTLRCSPRSGDLSVYWYQQSLDQGLQFLIQYYNGEERAKGNILERFSAQQFPDLHSELNLSSLELGDSALYFCASSVDEGPSNTGELFFGEGSRLTVL.

The V call is TRBV2, the J call TRBJ2-7; 8 bases fit TRBD1. The trim removed 10 bases at V and 4 bases at J, leaving 6 bases unmatched. The CDR3 sequence is 12 residues long. Germline CDR1 and CDR2: SNHLY and FYNNEI. The CDR3 nucleotides read TGTGCCACCCGGGACAGGAAGTACGAGCAGTACTTC. Protein product: CATRDRKYEQYF. The full variable domain, completed using reference TRBV2 and TRBJ2-7, is EPEVTQTPSHQVTQMGQEVILRCVPISNHLYFYWYRQILGQKVEFLVSFYNNEISEKSEIFDDQFSVERPDGSNFTLKIRSTKLEDSAMYFCATRDRKYEQYFGPGTRLTVT.

V gene TRBV6-1 combines with J gene TRBJ1-1, with TRBD1 as a possible D gene (6 bases). The CDR3 spans 12 residues. Trimming removed 7 bases from V and 4 bases from J, with 10 bases in between. Per the germline V gene, CDR1 is MNHNS and CDR2 is SASEGT. The CDR3 sequence: CASKGVVTEAFF. The CDR3 DNA is TGTGCCAGCAAGGGGGTTGTCACTGAAGCTTTCTTT.

The chain carries TRBV7-8 and TRBJ2-1; 11 bases agree with TRBD2. Trimming took 0 bases from V and 5 from J; bases not matched to a gene: 12. Germline CDR1 is SGHVS and CDR2 is FQNEAQ. The CDR3 runs to 19 residues. The DNA for the CDR3 is TGTGCCAGCAGCTTAGCGCTTAAGCTCTCGGGACTAGCGGACAATGAGCAGTTCTTC. Protein product: CASSLALKLSGLADNEQFF.

Comments on this clone: The germline gene is not matched at one end of the junction; a read error may be the cause. V is TRBV19 and J is TRBJ1-2; D unresolved. CDR1 and CDR2 from the germline V gene are LNHDA and SQIVND (reference sequence). This CDR3 comprises 10 residues. CDR3 region: CAGKQLGYIF. The CDR3 DNA follows: TGTGCCGGTAAACAGCTTGGCTACATCTTC.

The J gene is TRBJ2-1, the V gene TRBV27; 13 bases align to TRBD2. V trimming: 1 base; J trimming: 5 bases; junction bases outside the gene matches: 5. CDR3 length equals 17 residues. Germline values: CDR1 MNHEY, CDR2 SMNVEV (reference sequence). CDR3 nucleotide sequence: TGTGCCAGCAGTTTATTGGGGACTAGCGGGGCAAACAATGAGCAGTTCTTC. This codes for CASSLLGTSGANNEQFF.

This chain joins TRBV4-3 and TRBJ2-1; D call uncertain. V dropped 0 bases and J dropped 4 bases, with 4 bases sitting between them. From germline, CDR1 is LGHNA and CDR2 YSLEER. The CDR3 is made up of 13 amino acids. CDR3 sequence reads: CASSQEAYNEQFF. As DNA, the CDR3 is TGCGCCAGCAGCCAAGAAGCATACAATGAGCAGTTCTTC.

The CDR3 sequence is CASSIRAGANVLTF. The CDR3 DNA sequence: TGTGCCAGTAGTATCAGGGCTGGGGCCAACGTCCTGACTTTC. The chain recombines TRBV19 with TRBJ2-6; TRBD1 might be the D (5 bases). V was trimmed by 3 bases and J by 2 bases, leaving 5 bases between them. The CDR3 is made up of 14 amino acids. Germline-derived CDR1 and CDR2 are LNHDA and SQIVND (reference sequence).

The V gene is TRBV6-6, the J gene TRBJ1-1; D ambiguous. The CDR3 has 14 residues. From germline, CDR1 is MNHNY and CDR2 SVGAGI (reference sequence). The V gene lost 11 bases and the J gene lost 5 bases, with 21 bases spanning the gap. Here the CDR3 reads CAGSIKGGRTEAFF. Written as DNA, the CDR3 is TGTGCCGGATCCATAAAGGGAGGCCGGACTGAAGCTTTCTTT.

V is TRBV6-6 and J is TRBJ2-1, with 7 bases that match TRBD2. The CDR3 has 14 amino acids. Losses at the gene ends were 6 bases for V and 6 bases for J; bases not matched to a gene: 8. The germline V gene encodes CDR1 MNHNY and CDR2 SVGAGI (reference sequence). DNA for the CDR3: TGTGCCAGCAGCTCGGGACTACCTCTCAATGAGCAGTTCTTC. Protein: CASSSGLPLNEQFF.

The CDR3 coding sequence is TGTGCCAGCGTTAAAAATGAGCAGTTCTTC. This translates into CASVKNEQFF. This chain connects TRBV25-1 to TRBJ2-1; D gene uncertain. CDR1 and CDR2 (germline): MGHDK, SYGVNS. The ends were cut back, 8 bases at V and 7 bases at J, with 6 bases in the middle. CDR3 size: 10 residues.

The chain has TRBV28 and TRBJ2-1; 13 nucleotides align to TRBD2. V dropped 6 bases and J dropped 0; count of bases not matched to a gene: 8. The CDR3 is 18 residues long. In germline, CDR1 is MDHEN, CDR2 SYDVKM. The CDR3 nucleotides are TGTGCCAGCAGCCGACTAGCGGGAGGACTGAGCTCCTACAATGAGCAGTTCTTC. This gives the protein CASSRLAGGLSSYNEQFF.